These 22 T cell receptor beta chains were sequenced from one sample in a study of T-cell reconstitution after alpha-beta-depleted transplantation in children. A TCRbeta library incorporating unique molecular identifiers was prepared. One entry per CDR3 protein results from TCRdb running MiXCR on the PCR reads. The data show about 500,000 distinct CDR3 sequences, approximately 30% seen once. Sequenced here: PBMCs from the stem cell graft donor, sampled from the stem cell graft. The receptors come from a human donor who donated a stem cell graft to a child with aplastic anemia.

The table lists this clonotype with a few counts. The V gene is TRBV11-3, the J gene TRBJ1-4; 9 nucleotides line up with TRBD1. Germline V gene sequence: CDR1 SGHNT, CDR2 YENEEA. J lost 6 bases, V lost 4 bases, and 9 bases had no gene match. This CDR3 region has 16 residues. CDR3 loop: CASSSSRTGGYEKLFF. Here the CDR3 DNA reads TGTGCCAGCAGCTCCTCAAGAACAGGGGGCTATGAAAAACTGTTTTTT.

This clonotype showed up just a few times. Here the CDR3 DNA reads TGTGCCAGCAGCTTACAAGCGGGAGTCCGCACCGGGGAGCTGTTTTTT. Protein sequence: CASSLQAGVRTGELFF. The V gene is TRBV7-2, the J gene TRBJ2-2; TRBD2 matches 8 bases. Germline lookup yields CDR1 SGHTA and CDR2 FQGNSA. Trimming cost V 2 bases and J 4 bases; bases outside gene matches: 6. CDR3 size: 16 residues.

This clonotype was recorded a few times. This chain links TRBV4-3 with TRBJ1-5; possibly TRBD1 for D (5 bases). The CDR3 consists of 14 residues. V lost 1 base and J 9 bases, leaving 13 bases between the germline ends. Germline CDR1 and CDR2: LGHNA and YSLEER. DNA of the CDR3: TGCGCCAGCAGCCAAGGGGACGGGGTTGGGCCCCAGCATTTT. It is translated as CASSQGDGVGPQHF.

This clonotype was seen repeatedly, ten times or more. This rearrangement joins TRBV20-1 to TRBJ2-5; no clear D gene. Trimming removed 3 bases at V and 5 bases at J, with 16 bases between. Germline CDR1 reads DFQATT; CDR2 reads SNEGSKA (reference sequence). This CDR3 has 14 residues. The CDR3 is CSASPPLTRETQYF. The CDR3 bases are TGCAGTGCTAGTCCTCCTCTGACGCGGGAGACCCAGTACTTC.

This CDR3 reads CATPPGLAERNTGELFF. As DNA, the CDR3 is TGTGCCACCCCGCCGGGACTAGCGGAGAGGAACACCGGGGAGCTGTTTTTT. V and J are TRBV7-2 and TRBJ2-2; 11 nucleotides agree with TRBD2. The CDR3 spans 17 residues. Germline CDR1 SGHTA, CDR2 FQGNSA. V trimming: 10 bases; J trimming: 1 base; junction bases outside the gene matches: 11.

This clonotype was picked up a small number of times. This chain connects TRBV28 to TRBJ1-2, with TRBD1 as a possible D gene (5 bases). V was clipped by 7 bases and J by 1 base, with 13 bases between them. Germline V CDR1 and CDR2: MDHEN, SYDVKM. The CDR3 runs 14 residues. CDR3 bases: TGTGCCAGCACCCCCTGGGGCGGTAACTATGGCTACACCTTC. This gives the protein CASTPWGGNYGYTF.

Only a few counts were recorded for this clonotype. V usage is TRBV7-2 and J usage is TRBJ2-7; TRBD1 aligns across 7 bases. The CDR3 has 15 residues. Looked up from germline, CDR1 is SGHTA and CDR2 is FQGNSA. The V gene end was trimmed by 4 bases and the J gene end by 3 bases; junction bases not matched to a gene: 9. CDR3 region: CASSSQQGFNYEQYV. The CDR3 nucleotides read TGTGCCAGCAGCTCTCAACAGGGGTTTAACTACGAGCAGTACGTC.

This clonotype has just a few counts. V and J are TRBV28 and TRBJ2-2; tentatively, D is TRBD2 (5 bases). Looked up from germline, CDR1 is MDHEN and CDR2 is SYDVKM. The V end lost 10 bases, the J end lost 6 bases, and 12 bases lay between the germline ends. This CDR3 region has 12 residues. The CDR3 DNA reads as TGTGCCACCCTTGCTAGCCCCGGGGAGCTGTTTTTT. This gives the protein CATLASPGELFF.

CDR3 nucleotides: TGCAGCGTTGAAAAGGAGACAGGAAACAATGAGCAGTTCTTC. Protein sequence: CSVEKETGNNEQFF. The J gene is TRBJ2-1, the V gene TRBV29-1; weak D call: TRBD1 (6 bases). This CDR3 spans 14 amino acids. Germline V gene lookup returns CDR1 SQVTM and CDR2 ANQGSEA. The germline V and J ends were trimmed by 2 bases and 5 bases, with 13 bases remaining between them.

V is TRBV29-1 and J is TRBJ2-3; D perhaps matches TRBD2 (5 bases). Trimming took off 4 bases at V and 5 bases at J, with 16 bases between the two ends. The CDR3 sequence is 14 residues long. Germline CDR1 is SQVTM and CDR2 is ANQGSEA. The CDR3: CSVAMRLAGDTQYF. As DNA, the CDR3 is TGCAGCGTTGCTATGAGGCTAGCAGGAGATACGCAGTATTTT.

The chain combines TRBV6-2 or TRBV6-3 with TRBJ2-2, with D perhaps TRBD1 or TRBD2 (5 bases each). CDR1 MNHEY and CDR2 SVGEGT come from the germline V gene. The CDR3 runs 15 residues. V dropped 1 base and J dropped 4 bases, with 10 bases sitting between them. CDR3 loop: CASSYWGPLTGELFF. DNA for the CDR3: TGTGCCAGCAGTTACTGGGGACCCCTCACCGGGGAGCTGTTTTTT.

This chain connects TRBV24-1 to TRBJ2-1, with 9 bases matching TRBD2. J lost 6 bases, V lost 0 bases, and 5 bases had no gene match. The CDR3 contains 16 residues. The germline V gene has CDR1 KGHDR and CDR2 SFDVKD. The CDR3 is CATSDLNSGRINEQFF. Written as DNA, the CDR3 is TGTGCCACCAGTGATTTGAACAGCGGGAGGATCAATGAGCAGTTCTTC.

CDR3 coding DNA: TGTGCCAGCTGGGGCTCGGGACTTTACAATGAGCAGTTCTTC. Translated: CASWGSGLYNEQFF. V gene TRBV5-4 combines with J gene TRBJ2-1, with D possibly being TRBD2 (6 bases). The V gene lost 7 bases and the J gene lost 4 bases, with 15 bases spanning the gap. Germline V gene data show CDR1 as SGHNT and CDR2 as YYREEE (reference sequence). There are 14 residues in the CDR3. Using reference TRBV5-4 and TRBJ2-1 for the parts outside the CDR3, the full variable domain is ETGVTQSPTHLIKTRGQQVTLRCSSQSGHNTVSWYQQALGQGPQFIFQYYREEENGRGNFPPRFSGLQFPNYSSELNVNALELDDSALYLCASWGSGLYNEQFFGPGTRLTVL.

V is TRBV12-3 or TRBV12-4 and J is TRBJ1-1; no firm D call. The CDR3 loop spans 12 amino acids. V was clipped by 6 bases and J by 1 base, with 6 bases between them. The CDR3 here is CASRSWNTEAFF. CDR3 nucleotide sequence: TGTGCCAGCAGATCTTGGAACACTGAAGCTTTCTTT.

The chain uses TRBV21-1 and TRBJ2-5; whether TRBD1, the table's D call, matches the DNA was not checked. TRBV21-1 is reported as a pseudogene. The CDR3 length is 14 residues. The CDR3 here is CASAPRDLWQTQYF. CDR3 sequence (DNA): TGTGCCAGCGCCCCGAGGGATCTATGGCAGACCCAGTACTTC.

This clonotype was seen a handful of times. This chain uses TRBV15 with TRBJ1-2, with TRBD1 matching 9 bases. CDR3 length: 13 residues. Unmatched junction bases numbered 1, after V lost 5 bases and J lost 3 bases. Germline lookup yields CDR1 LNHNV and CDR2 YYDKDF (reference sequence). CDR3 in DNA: TGTGCCACCAGCCGGGACAGGGACTATGGCTACACCTTC. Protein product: CATSRDRDYGYTF.

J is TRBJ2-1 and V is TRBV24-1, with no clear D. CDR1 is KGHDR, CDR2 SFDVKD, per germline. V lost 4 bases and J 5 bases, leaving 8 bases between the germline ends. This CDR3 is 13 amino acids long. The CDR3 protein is CATSEFLNNEQFF. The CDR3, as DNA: TGTGCCACCAGTGAGTTCCTCAACAATGAGCAGTTCTTC.

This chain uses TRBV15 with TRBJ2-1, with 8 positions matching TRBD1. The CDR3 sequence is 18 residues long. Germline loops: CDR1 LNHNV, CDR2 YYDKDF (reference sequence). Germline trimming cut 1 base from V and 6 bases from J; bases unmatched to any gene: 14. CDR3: CATSRVNSKDRVSNEQFF. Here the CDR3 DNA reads TGTGCCACCAGCAGAGTTAACTCCAAGGACAGGGTTTCCAATGAGCAGTTCTTC.

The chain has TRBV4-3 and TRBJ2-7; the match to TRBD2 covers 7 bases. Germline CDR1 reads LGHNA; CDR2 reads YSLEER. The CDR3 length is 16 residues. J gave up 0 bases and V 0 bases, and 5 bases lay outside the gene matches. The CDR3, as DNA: TGCGCCAGCAGCCAAGATTCCCTAGCGGACTCCTACGAGCAGTACTTC. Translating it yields CASSQDSLADSYEQYF.

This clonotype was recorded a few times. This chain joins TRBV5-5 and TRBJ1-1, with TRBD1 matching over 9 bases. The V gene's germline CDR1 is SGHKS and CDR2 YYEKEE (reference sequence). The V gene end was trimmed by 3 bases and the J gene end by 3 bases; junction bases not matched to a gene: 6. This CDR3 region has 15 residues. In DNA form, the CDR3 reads TGTGCCAGCAGCTCTGACAGGGGGAGAGACACTGAAGCTTTCTTT. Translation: CASSSDRGRDTEAFF.

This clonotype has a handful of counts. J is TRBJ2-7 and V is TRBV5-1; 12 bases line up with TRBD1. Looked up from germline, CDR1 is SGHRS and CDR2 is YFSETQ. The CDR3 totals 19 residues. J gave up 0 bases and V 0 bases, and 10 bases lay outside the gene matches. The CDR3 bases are TGCGCCAGCAGCTTGGGTACCGGGACAGGGGGCCGCGCCTCCTACGAGCAGTACGTC. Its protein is CASSLGTGTGGRASYEQYV.

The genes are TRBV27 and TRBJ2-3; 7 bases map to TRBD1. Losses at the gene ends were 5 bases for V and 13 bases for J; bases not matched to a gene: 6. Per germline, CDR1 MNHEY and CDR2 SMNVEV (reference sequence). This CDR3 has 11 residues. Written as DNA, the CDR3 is TGTGCCAGCAGTAGATCCGGGACAGAGTATTTT. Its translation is CASSRSGTEYF.